This entry lists 19 T cell receptor beta chains sequenced from one sample in a study of T cell responses to AZD1222 COVID-19 vaccine. The repertoire was sequenced with immunoSEQ multiplex PCR; TCRdb's copy has only in-frame clones and lacks some. The sample includes some 130,000 clones, roughly nine tenths of them seen just once. Source: peripheral blood, taken on day 0 of AZD1222 vaccination. These receptor sequences come from an adult in good health.

This chain joins TRBV7-2 and TRBJ1-5; D call uncertain. The CDR3 runs 12 residues. The V gene lost 7 bases and the J gene lost 2 bases, with 6 bases spanning the gap. CDR1 and CDR2 from the germline V gene are SGHTA and FQGNSA. CDR3 amino acids: CASTEGNQPQHF. In DNA form, the CDR3 reads TGTGCCAGCACAGAAGGCAATCAGCCCCAGCATTTT.

The J gene is TRBJ2-5, the V gene TRBV7-2; 7 bases fit TRBD1. CDR3 size: 14 residues. Trimming took 1 base from V and 5 from J; bases not matched to a gene: 4. CDR1 is SGHTA and CDR2 is FQGNSA in the germline V gene. The CDR3 coding sequence is TGTGCCAGCAGCTTAGGAGGGGGCCGGGAGACCCAGTACTTC. It specifies CASSLGGGRETQYF.

The V gene is TRBV3-1 (or the pseudogene TRBV3-2), the J gene TRBJ2-4; D call uncertain. Germline V CDR1 and CDR2: LGHDT, YNNKEL (reference sequence). V lost 1 base and J lost 8, with 12 bases in between. The CDR3 consists of 14 residues. DNA of the CDR3: TGTGCCAGCAGCCAAGGGCCCAGAAAGGACATTCAGTACTTC. As protein: CASSQGPRKDIQYF.

The chain joins TRBV5-1 to TRBJ2-2; 10 bases agree with TRBD2. The germline V gene has CDR1 SGHRS and CDR2 YFSETQ. This CDR3 comprises 17 residues. Trimming took 2 bases from V and 0 from J; bases not matched to a gene: 4. CDR3 bases: TGCGCCAGCAGCTTTGGTAGCGGGAGGACGAACACCGGGGAGCTGTTTTTT. Translated, it gives CASSFGSGRTNTGELFF.

J is TRBJ2-1 and V is TRBV4-1; TRBD2 might be the D (7 bases). Germline loops: CDR1 MGHRA, CDR2 YSYEKL. V lost 0 bases, J lost 12 bases, and 18 bases lay in between. The CDR3 is 15 amino acids. The CDR3: CASSQDRGLGGRQFF. CDR3 nucleotide sequence: TGCGCCAGCAGCCAAGACCGCGGACTAGGGGGTAGGCAGTTCTTC.

The V and J genes are TRBV29-1 and TRBJ1-2; D gene uncertain. CDR1 and CDR2 (germline): SQVTM, ANQGSEA. CDR3 length equals 11 residues. V lost 2 bases and J lost 4, with 5 bases in between. CDR3: CSVESAYGYTF. CDR3 DNA sequence: TGCAGCGTTGAAAGCGCCTATGGCTACACCTTC.

The rearrangement joins TRBV6-5 to TRBJ2-5; D may be TRBD1 (5 bases). The V end lost 6 bases, the J end lost 8 bases, and 10 bases lay between the germline ends. CDR1 and CDR2 (germline): MNHEY, SVGAGI. The CDR3 loop spans 11 amino acids. CDR3 sequence (DNA): TGTGCCAGCAGCGCTGGACAAACCCAGTACTTC. Its translation is CASSAGQTQYF.

The chain joins TRBV11-1 to TRBJ1-1, with D hard to call. The CDR3 sequence is 14 residues long. V was shortened by 0 bases and J by 4 bases, with 9 bases between the two germline ends. Germline V gene sequence: CDR1 SGHAT, CDR2 FQDESV (reference sequence). CDR3 coding DNA: TGTGCCAGCAGCTTAGCGCTGCTCGGCACTGAAGCTTTCTTT. It codes for CASSLALLGTEAFF.

Only one count was recorded for this clone. The rearrangement uses TRBV5-1 and TRBJ1-6, with TRBD1 identical over 7 bases. Losses at the gene ends were 0 bases for V and 0 bases for J; bases not matched to a gene: 9. The CDR3 loop spans 19 amino acids. Per the germline V gene, CDR1 is SGHRS and CDR2 is YFSETQ. Here the CDR3 reads CASSLADSGGRSYNSPLHF. For the CDR3, the DNA is TGCGCCAGCAGCTTGGCGGACTCAGGGGGACGCTCCTATAATTCACCCCTCCACTTT.

The chain recombines TRBV18 with TRBJ1-3; no firm D call. This CDR3 spans 15 amino acids. The germline gives CDR1 KGHSH, CDR2 LQKENI. Trimming stripped 7 bases from V and 0 bases from J, with 13 bases between. This CDR3 reads CASFLNPSSGNTIYF. As DNA, the CDR3 is TGTGCCAGCTTTTTAAACCCGAGCTCTGGAAACACCATATATTTT.

This chain joins TRBV24-1 and TRBJ2-3; 9 bases line up with TRBD2. The length of the CDR3 is 14 residues. J lost 6 bases, V lost 4 bases, and 4 bases had no gene match. Germline-derived CDR1 and CDR2 are KGHDR and SFDVKD. DNA of the CDR3: TGTGCCACCAGTGACAGGACTAGCGAGGATACGCAGTATTTT. The encoded protein is CATSDRTSEDTQYF.

CDR3 in amino acids: CASSLVSGELFF. DNA for the CDR3: TGTGCCAGCAGCTTAGTCAGCGGGGAGCTGTTTTTT. The V gene is TRBV7-9, the J gene TRBJ2-2; D is unclear. CDR3 size: 12 residues. Per germline, CDR1 SEHNR and CDR2 FQNEAQ (reference sequence). The V gene lost 1 base and the J gene lost 7 bases, with 4 bases spanning the gap.

In this sample, this clone turned up once. The chain joins TRBV27 to TRBJ2-3; the match to TRBD2 covers 12 bases. CDR3 length equals 20 residues. J lost 1 base, V lost 4 bases, and 15 bases had no gene match. CDR1 is MNHEY, CDR2 SMNVEV, per germline (reference sequence). In DNA, the CDR3 is TGTGCCAGCAGTTCCAAAGGGGGGGCTAGCGGGAGGGTCGGCACAGATACGCAGTATTTT. Translation: CASSSKGGASGRVGTDTQYF.

The rearrangement uses TRBV19 and TRBJ2-1; weak D call: TRBD2 (6 bases). CDR3 length: 17 amino acids. The ends were cut back, 5 bases at V and 0 bases at J, with 17 bases in the middle. The germline V gene has CDR1 LNHDA and CDR2 SQIVND (reference sequence). The CDR3: CASSGRTGKSSYNEQFF. Here the CDR3 DNA reads TGTGCCAGTAGTGGGAGGACGGGCAAGAGCTCCTACAATGAGCAGTTCTTC.

The rearrangement links TRBV5-6 to TRBJ2-1; 9 nucleotides match TRBD2. Looked up from germline, CDR1 is SGHDT and CDR2 is YYEEEE. V lost 1 base, J lost 6 bases, and 14 bases stayed unmatched. The CDR3 spans 18 residues. CDR3: CASSLSVRWREGRNEQFF. Here the CDR3 DNA reads TGTGCCAGCAGCTTGTCTGTTCGGTGGCGGGAGGGCCGCAATGAGCAGTTCTTC. Supplemented by reference TRBV5-6 and TRBJ2-1, the full variable domain reads DAGVTQSPTHLIKTRGQQVTLRCSPKSGHDTVSWYQQALGQGPQFIFQYYEEEERQRGNFPDRFSGHQFPNYSSELNVNALLLGDSALYLCASSLSVRWREGRNEQFFGPGTRLTVL.

The chain uses TRBV14 and TRBJ1-2; 9 nucleotides match TRBD1. Losses at the gene ends were 4 bases for V and 8 bases for J; bases not matched to a gene: 11. Per germline, CDR1 SGHDN and CDR2 FVKESK. This CDR3 comprises 15 residues. CDR3 DNA sequence: TGTGCCAGCAGCCCTATAACTTGGACAGGGGACGGCTACACCTTC. The encoded protein is CASSPITWTGDGYTF.

The V and J genes are TRBV7-9 and TRBJ2-1; D possibly matches TRBD1 or TRBD2 (5 bases each). The CDR3 has 13 residues. V was clipped by 5 bases and J by 9 bases, with 14 bases between them. Germline CDR1 is SEHNR and CDR2 is FQNEAQ (reference sequence). The CDR3, as DNA: TGTGCCAGCAGCCCCCCAAGGGACGTTGAGCAGTTCTTC. Translation gives CASSPPRDVEQFF.

The V call is TRBV19, the J call TRBJ1-5; D perhaps matches TRBD1 (5 bases). The germline gives CDR1 LNHDA, CDR2 SQIVND (reference sequence). Trimming cost V 5 bases and J 5 bases, with 13 bases left between them. This CDR3 is 14 amino acids long. CDR3 nucleotides: TGTGCCAGTAGTTCCCAGGGAAACTATCAGCCCCAGCATTTT. It encodes CASSSQGNYQPQHF.

The rearrangement joins TRBV3-1 (or the pseudogene TRBV3-2) to TRBJ1-1, with D unresolved. V was trimmed by 1 base and J by 6 bases, leaving 9 bases between them. The CDR3 has 13 amino acids. Looked up from germline, CDR1 is LGHDT and CDR2 is YNNKEL (reference sequence). The CDR3 loop is CASSQVGGAEAFF. Here the CDR3 DNA reads TGTGCCAGCAGCCAAGTAGGTGGGGCTGAAGCTTTCTTT.